The T cell receptor beta chain under discussion was sequenced for a study of blood T cell repertoires in COVID-19. Study-wide background: COVID-19 samples from acute and convalescent phases originated in the United States, Italy and Spain. T cells, B-cell-depleted T cells, or PBMCs provided the cDNA or gDNA that served as material.

This clone showed up just once. V was shortened by 3 bases and J by 5 bases, with 10 bases between the two germline ends. The germline V gene has CDR1 MGHRA and CDR2 YSYEKL. CDR3 length: 14 amino acids. The table came from immunoSEQ multiplex PCR; TCRdb's copy has only in-frame clones and leaves some out. This table has about 280,000 clones, over 80% appearing once. Participants were aged about 18 to 89 years from around 26 US areas. Clinical histories supplied by participants themselves formed the basis of cohort assignment. The sequence was collected from a woman in her twenties or thirties with acute COVID-19. The sequencing sample was made of PBMCs or T cells enriched from blood (not recorded which). The J gene is TRBJ2-2, the V gene TRBV4-1, with a possible D match to TRBD1 (6 bases). CDR3: CASSQSQGTGELFF. CDR3 DNA: TGCGCCAGCAGCCAGTCACAGGGTACCGGGGAGCTGTTTTTT.